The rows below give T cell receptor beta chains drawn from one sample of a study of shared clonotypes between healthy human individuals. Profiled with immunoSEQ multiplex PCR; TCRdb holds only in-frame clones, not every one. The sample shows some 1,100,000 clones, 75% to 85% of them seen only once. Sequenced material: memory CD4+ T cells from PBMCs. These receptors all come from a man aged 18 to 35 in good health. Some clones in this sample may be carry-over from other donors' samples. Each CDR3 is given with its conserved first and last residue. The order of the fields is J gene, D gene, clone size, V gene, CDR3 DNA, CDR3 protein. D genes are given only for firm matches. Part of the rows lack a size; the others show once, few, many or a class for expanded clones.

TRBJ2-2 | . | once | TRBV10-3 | TGTGCCTCCCGCGTGGGGGCAGGCCTCACCGGGGAGCTGTTTTTT | CASRVGAGLTGELFF
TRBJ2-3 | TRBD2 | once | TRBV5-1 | TGCGCCAGCAGCTTATGGACTAGCGGGAGTCGCACAGATACGCAGTATTTT | CASSLWTSGSRTDTQYF
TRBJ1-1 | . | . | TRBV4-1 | TGCGCCAGCAGCCATGCTATACAGTTGAACACTGAAACTTTCTTT | CASSHAIQLNTETFF
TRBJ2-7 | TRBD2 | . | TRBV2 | TGTGCCAGCACTCCGCGGGGGATTGGTGGCTTTGTGCAGTACTTC | CASTPRGIGGFVQYF
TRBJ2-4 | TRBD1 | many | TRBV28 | TGTGCCAGCAATAGGGACAGGGGGAACATTCAGTACTTC | CASNRDRGNIQYF
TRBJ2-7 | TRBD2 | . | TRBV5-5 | TGTGCCAGCAGCCATGCCACTAGCGGACCTTTCTACGAGCAGTACTTC | CASSHATSGPFYEQYF
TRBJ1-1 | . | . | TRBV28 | TGTGCCAGCAGTAGGACCCGGGGGCGCGGGAACACTGAAGCTTTCTTT | CASSRTRGRGNTEAFF
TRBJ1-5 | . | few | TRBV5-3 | TGTGCCAGAAGCTTGCAACCGCTTTTTTGGCCCCAGCATTTT | CARSLQPLFWPQHF
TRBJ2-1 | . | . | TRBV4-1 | TGCGCCAGCAGCCAAGACAGGACCCCTCCCTACAATGAGCAGTTCTTC | CASSQDRTPPYNEQFF
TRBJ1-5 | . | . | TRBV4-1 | TGCGCCAGCAGCCAAGAACCGTCCGAAAATCAGCCCCAGCATTTT | CASSQEPSENQPQHF
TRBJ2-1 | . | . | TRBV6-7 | TGTGCCAGCAGTTACTCCAACCGGGACCTTAGCTCCTACAATGAGCAGTTCTTC | CASSYSNRDLSSYNEQFF
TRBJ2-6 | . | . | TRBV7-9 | TGTGCCAGCAGCTTTTTCGAGCCTTCTTTGGGGGCCAACGTCCTGACTTTC | CASSFFEPSLGANVLTF
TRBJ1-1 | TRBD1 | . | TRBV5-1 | TGCGCCAGCAACACAGGGGTCAACACTGAAGCTTTCTTT | CASNTGVNTEAFF
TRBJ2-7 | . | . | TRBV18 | TGTGCCAGCTCACCAGGGCAGGCGGCCTACGAGCAGTACTTC | CASSPGQAAYEQYF
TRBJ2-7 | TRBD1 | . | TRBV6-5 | TGTGCCAGCAGTAAGACAGGGGAAGGCTACGAGCAGTACTTC | CASSKTGEGYEQYF
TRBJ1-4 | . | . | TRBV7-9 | TGTGCCAGCAGCCCTACGGAGGTGGTTAATGAAAAACTGTTTTTT | CASSPTEVVNEKLFF